The 26 T cell receptor beta chains listed next were all sequenced from one sample in a study of cytomegalovirus exposure and HLA in healthy donors. PCR amplification relied on 60 Vbeta primers (plus 13 Jbeta primers). Sequenced by immunoSEQ multiplex PCR; TCRdb stores in-frame clones only, minus some. The data hold 90,000 to 130,000 clones, with approximately 82% observed a single time. The sequencing input was PBMCs. These receptors were obtained from a young man in good health and CMV-seropositive.

This chain joins TRBV28 and TRBJ2-1; TRBD1 matches 7 bases. J gave up 5 bases and V 3 bases, and 13 bases lay outside the gene matches. Germline CDR1 reads MDHEN; CDR2 reads SYDVKM. The CDR3 runs 17 residues. CDR3 bases: TGTGCCAGCAGTTTTTTCCGATCAGGGGGTCTCCACAATGAGCAGTTCTTC. Translating gives CASSFFRSGGLHNEQFF.

The chain uses TRBV30 and TRBJ2-3, with D perhaps matching TRBD1 (5 bases). Germline CDR1 GTSNPN, CDR2 SVGIG (reference sequence). The CDR3 runs 14 residues. The V gene lost 3 bases and the J gene lost 6 bases, with 16 bases spanning the gap. The CDR3 region has the DNA TGTGCCTGGAGGGGGCCATGGCGCGAGGATACGCAGTATTTT. Translating it yields CAWRGPWREDTQYF.

The CDR3 is CASSGTSGVGTDTQYF. CDR3 sequence (DNA): TGTGCCAGCAGCGGAACTAGCGGGGTGGGGACAGATACGCAGTATTTT. V usage is TRBV9 and J usage is TRBJ2-3; 10 positions agree with TRBD2. Trimming took 3 bases from V and 3 from J; bases not matched to a gene: 7. CDR1 SGDLS and CDR2 YYNGEE come from the germline V gene. The CDR3 totals 16 residues.

The chain combines TRBV7-2 with TRBJ1-6; the match to TRBD1 covers 7 bases. V was pared by 6 bases and J by 7 bases, with 9 bases of the junction left unmatched. Germline CDR1 is SGHTA and CDR2 is FQGNSA. The length of the CDR3 is 15 residues. The CDR3 coding sequence is TGTGCCAGCAGACCTAGACAGGGTGGGAATTCACCCCTCCACTTT. This codes for CASRPRQGGNSPLHF.

This clone appeared once. The V gene is TRBV5-6, the J gene TRBJ2-3, with TRBD2 matching over 11 bases. Germline loops: CDR1 SGHDT, CDR2 YYEEEE. V trimming: 2 bases; J trimming: 4 bases; junction bases outside the gene matches: 6. CDR3 size: 16 residues. The CDR3 loop reads CASSLPPGLAADTQYF. The CDR3 bases are TGTGCCAGCAGCTTACCCCCGGGACTAGCGGCAGATACGCAGTATTTT.

The gene calls are TRBV7-8 and TRBJ2-5, with TRBD1 matching over 8 bases. V was pared by 4 bases and J by 3 bases, with 13 bases of the junction left unmatched. CDR1 and CDR2 (germline): SGHVS, FQNEAQ. There are 17 residues in the CDR3. This chain's CDR3 is CASSSPQQGGIEETQYF. CDR3 DNA sequence: TGTGCCAGCAGCTCTCCCCAACAGGGGGGTATAGAAGAGACCCAGTACTTC.

This chain's CDR3 is CASSQDGGARYEQYF. CDR3 DNA: TGTGCCAGCAGCCAAGATGGGGGGGCGCGCTACGAGCAGTACTTC. The chain combines TRBV4-2 with TRBJ2-5; a possible D gene is TRBD2 (7 bases). The J call is uncertain, as TRBJ2-7 better fits the DNA end. The CDR3 contains 15 residues. Per germline, CDR1 LGHNA and CDR2 YNFKEQ.

Here the CDR3 reads CASSLGDRYNEQFF. CDR3 coding DNA: TGTGCCAGCAGCTTAGGGGACAGGTACAATGAGCAGTTCTTC. This chain links TRBV7-3 with TRBJ2-1; TRBD1 aligns across 8 bases. Germline CDR1 is SGHTA and CDR2 is FQGTGA. The CDR3 spans 14 residues. Trimming at V came to 2 bases and at J to 4 bases, leaving 1 base not matched to a gene.

The rearrangement links TRBV5-1 to TRBJ2-7, with 7 bases that match TRBD1. With V trimmed by 1 base and J by 4 bases, 11 bases remained unmatched. This CDR3 region has 16 residues. Germline CDR1 and CDR2: SGHRS and YFSETQ. This CDR3 reads CASSLSAGTALYEQYF. The DNA of the CDR3 is TGCGCCAGCAGCTTGTCCGCCGGGACAGCCTTGTACGAGCAGTACTTC.

The gene calls are TRBV28 and TRBJ2-1, with 12 bases fitting TRBD1. The germline V gene encodes CDR1 MDHEN and CDR2 SYDVKM. The CDR3 length is 18 residues. After removal of 5 bases from V and 4 bases from J, the junction contained 12 bases not matched to a gene. The CDR3 region is CASSIPEGQGAGYNEQFF. The CDR3 region has the DNA TGTGCCAGCAGTATCCCCGAGGGACAGGGGGCGGGATACAATGAGCAGTTCTTC.

J is TRBJ2-7 and V is TRBV11-2; TRBD2 matches at 9 bases. The CDR3 extends over 15 amino acids. Losses at the gene ends were 5 bases for V and 2 bases for J; bases not matched to a gene: 7. CDR1 and CDR2 from the germline V gene are SGHAT and FQNNGV. CDR3 sequence (DNA): TGTGCCAGCAGCCCAAGAGCGGGGGGCACCTACGAGCAGTACTTC. Its translation is CASSPRAGGTYEQYF.

The CDR3 DNA sequence: TGTGCCAGCAGTCCCTACTTAACTGGCTACACCTTC. Translation: CASSPYLTGYTF. This rearrangement joins TRBV28 to TRBJ1-2; D is unresolved. With 5 bases removed from V and 7 bases from J, the gap between germline ends came to 11 bases. CDR3 size: 12 residues. Germline V lookup: CDR1 MDHEN, CDR2 SYDVKM.

This rearrangement joins TRBV30 to TRBJ1-1, with D possibly TRBD1 on 5 matching bases. V dropped 2 bases and J dropped 4 bases, with 26 bases sitting between them. The CDR3 consists of 18 residues. Germline CDR1 reads GTSNPN; CDR2 reads SVGIG (reference sequence). For the CDR3, the DNA is TGTGCCTGGAGTTGGGGTAAAGCCTGGGGCGCGAAGGGCACTGAAGCTTTCTTT. It codes for CAWSWGKAWGAKGTEAFF.

The rearrangement joins TRBV25-1 to TRBJ2-7, with TRBD2 matching 8 bases. Germline trimming cut 4 bases from V and 0 bases from J; bases unmatched to any gene: 2. The CDR3 runs 14 residues. Germline V gene data show CDR1 as MGHDK and CDR2 as SYGVNS. This CDR3 reads CASSGRGGSYEQYF. CDR3 nucleotide sequence: TGTGCCAGCAGTGGACGGGGGGGCTCCTACGAGCAGTACTTC.

This clone was seen more than once but under ten times. J is TRBJ1-6 and V is TRBV11-2, with D possibly matching TRBD1 (5 bases). Per germline, CDR1 SGHAT and CDR2 FQNNGV. The CDR3 runs 15 residues. Trimming removed 5 bases at V and 11 bases at J, with 19 bases between. CDR3 loop: CASSPRGQGLTPLHF. CDR3 nucleotides: TGTGCCAGCAGCCCGAGAGGCCAGGGTCTGACACCCCTCCACTTT.

The rearrangement uses TRBV7-7 and TRBJ1-3; tentative D call: TRBD1 (5 bases). The V end was cut by 4 bases, the J end by 2 bases, with 9 bases between. Looked up from germline, CDR1 is SSHAT and CDR2 is FNYEAQ (reference sequence). The CDR3 length is 14 residues. CDR3 sequence reads: CASSSDSTGNTIYF. The CDR3 region has the DNA TGTGCCAGCAGCTCAGACAGTACTGGAAACACCATATATTTT. The variable domain in full, completed from reference TRBV7-7 and TRBJ1-3, reads GAGVSQSPRYKVTKRGQDVTLRCDPISSHATLYWYQQALGQGPEFLTYFNYEAQPDKSGLPSDRFSAERPEGSISTLTIQRTEQRDSAMYRCASSSDSTGNTIYFGEGSWLTVV.

A single count supports this clone. The chain couples TRBV15 to TRBJ2-3; D is possibly TRBD2 (6 bases). V lost 2 bases to trimming and J lost 8 bases, with 23 bases between them. Germline V CDR1 and CDR2: LNHNV, YYDKDF (reference sequence). This CDR3 has 17 residues. DNA of the CDR3: TGTGCCACCAGCAGACCCCAGAGCGGGCCCCAAAGGGGTACGCAGTATTTT. Amino acids: CATSRPQSGPQRGTQYF.

The genes are TRBV10-2 and TRBJ1-2; possibly TRBD1 for D (5 bases). Germline V gene data show CDR1 as WSHSY and CDR2 as SAAADI. The CDR3 length is 15 residues. Trimming stripped 0 bases from V and 7 bases from J, with 15 bases between. The CDR3 DNA is TGCGCCAGCAGTGAGTCGAAGGGGCCTTGGGGTGGCTACACCTTC. Translated, it gives CASSESKGPWGGYTF.

The table lists this clone with a few counts. The rearrangement joins TRBV7-2 to TRBJ1-2, with D possibly TRBD1 on 5 matching bases. Deletions cut 4 bases from V and 2 bases from J, with 11 bases between. The CDR3 is 14 amino acids. Looked up from germline, CDR1 is SGHTA and CDR2 is FQGNSA. CDR3 region: CASSSAGGNYGYTF. The CDR3 DNA follows: TGTGCCAGCAGCTCCGCCGGGGGGAACTATGGCTACACCTTC.

The rearrangement links TRBV11-2 to TRBJ2-3; D is possibly TRBD2 (5 bases). Germline V lookup: CDR1 SGHAT, CDR2 FQNNGV. The V gene lost 5 bases and the J gene lost 0 bases, with 12 bases spanning the gap. The CDR3 sequence is 15 residues long. The CDR3 DNA is TGTGCCAGCAGCACAAGGGAGAGGAGCACAGATACGCAGTATTTT. Protein sequence: CASSTRERSTDTQYF.

V usage is TRBV19 and J usage is TRBJ1-5; D may be TRBD1 (6 bases). V lost 2 bases, J lost 5 bases, and 13 bases lay in between. The CDR3 runs 15 residues. Germline V lookup: CDR1 LNHDA, CDR2 SQIVND (reference sequence). CDR3 in amino acids: CASSIRSNRDQPQHF. The CDR3 DNA follows: TGTGCCAGTAGTATACGGTCTAACAGGGATCAGCCCCAGCATTTT.

V is TRBV14 and J is TRBJ2-4; D is perhaps TRBD1 (5 bases). Trimming pared 6 bases from V and 0 bases from J, leaving 9 bases between. This CDR3 is 14 amino acids long. CDR1 SGHDN and CDR2 FVKESK come from the germline V gene. The CDR3 bases are TGTGCCAGCAGTCCGACAGTAGCCAAAAACATTCAGTACTTC. This codes for CASSPTVAKNIQYF.

V and J are TRBV9 and TRBJ1-2, with D possibly TRBD1 on 6 matching bases. This CDR3 contains 15 residues. Between the trimmed V and J ends, which lost 3 bases and 4 bases, there was a span of 16 bases. Germline V CDR1 and CDR2: SGDLS, YYNGEE. CDR3: CASSDPTGFGYGYTF. The CDR3 DNA is TGTGCCAGCAGCGACCCGACAGGTTTTGGCTATGGCTACACCTTC. Full variable domain (remainder filled in from reference TRBV9 and TRBJ1-2): DSGVTQTPKHLITATGQRVTLRCSPRSGDLSVYWYQQSLDQGLQFLIQYYNGEERAKGNILERFSAQQFPDLHSELNLSSLELGDSALYFCASSDPTGFGYGYTFGSGTRLTVV.

This clone was observed a few times. The CDR3 reads CASSQGAGYGYTF. The CDR3, as DNA: TGTGCCAGCAGCCAGGGGGCAGGCTATGGCTACACCTTC. The rearrangement uses TRBV4-2 and TRBJ1-2, with a possible D match to TRBD1 (6 bases). Trimming took 3 bases from V and 4 from J, leaving 9 bases between them. CDR3 size: 13 residues. In germline, CDR1 is LGHNA, CDR2 YNFKEQ.

V is TRBV5-4 and J is TRBJ2-3; D may be TRBD1 (5 bases). Trimming left V 0 bases short and J 2 bases short, with 13 bases between. Germline assignment: CDR1 SGHNT and CDR2 YYREEE (reference sequence). The CDR3 totals 16 residues. The CDR3 spells CASSLDSTTVTDTQYF. The DNA for the CDR3 is TGTGCCAGCAGCTTGGATTCCACGACAGTCACAGATACGCAGTATTTT.

This sequence joins TRBV2 and TRBJ1-1; TRBD1 might be the D (5 bases). Looked up from germline, CDR1 is SNHLY and CDR2 is FYNNEI. There are 13 residues in the CDR3. With 0 bases removed from V and 4 bases from J, the gap between germline ends came to 6 bases. DNA for the CDR3: TGTGCCAGCAGTGAAGCGGGGGGCACTGAAGCTTTCTTT. Translation gives CASSEAGGTEAFF.